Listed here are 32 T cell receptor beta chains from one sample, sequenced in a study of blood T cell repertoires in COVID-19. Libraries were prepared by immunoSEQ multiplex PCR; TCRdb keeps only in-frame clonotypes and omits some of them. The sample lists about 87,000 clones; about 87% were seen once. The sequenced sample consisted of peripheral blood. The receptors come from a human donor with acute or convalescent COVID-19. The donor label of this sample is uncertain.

The CDR3: CASSPDRGGQYEQYF. The CDR3 DNA follows: TGTGCCAGCAGCCCCGACAGGGGCGGCCAGTACGAGCAGTACTTC. The J gene is TRBJ2-7, the V gene TRBV28; 8 bases fit TRBD1. This CDR3 is built from 15 residues. Germline assignment: CDR1 MDHEN and CDR2 SYDVKM. With V trimmed by 6 bases and J by 4 bases, 11 bases remained unmatched.

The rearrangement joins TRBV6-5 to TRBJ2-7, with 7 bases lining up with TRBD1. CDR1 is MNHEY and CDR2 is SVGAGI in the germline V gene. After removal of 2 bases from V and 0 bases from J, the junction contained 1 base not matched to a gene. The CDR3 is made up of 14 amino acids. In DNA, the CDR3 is TGTGCCAGCAGTTACACAGGGGCCTCCTACGAGCAGTACTTC. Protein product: CASSYTGASYEQYF.

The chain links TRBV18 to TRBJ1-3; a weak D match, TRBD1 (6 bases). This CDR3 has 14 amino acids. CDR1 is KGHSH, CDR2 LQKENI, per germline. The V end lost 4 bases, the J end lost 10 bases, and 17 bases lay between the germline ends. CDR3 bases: TGTGCCAGCTCACTGTTTACAGGGCTCGGAACCATATATTTT. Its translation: CASSLFTGLGTIYF.

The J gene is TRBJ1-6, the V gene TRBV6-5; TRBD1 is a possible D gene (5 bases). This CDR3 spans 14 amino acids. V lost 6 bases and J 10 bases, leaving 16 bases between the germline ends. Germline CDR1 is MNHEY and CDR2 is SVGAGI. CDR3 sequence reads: CASRQQGKGSPLHF. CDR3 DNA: TGTGCCAGCAGGCAGCAGGGAAAAGGGTCACCCCTCCACTTT.

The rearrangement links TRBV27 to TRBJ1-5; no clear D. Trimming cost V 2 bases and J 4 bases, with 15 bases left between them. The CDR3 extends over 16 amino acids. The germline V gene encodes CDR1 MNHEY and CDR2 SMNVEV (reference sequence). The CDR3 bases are TGTGCCAGCAGTTTAATCCACCCGGGGTCTAATCAGCCCCAGCATTTT. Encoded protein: CASSLIHPGSNQPQHF.

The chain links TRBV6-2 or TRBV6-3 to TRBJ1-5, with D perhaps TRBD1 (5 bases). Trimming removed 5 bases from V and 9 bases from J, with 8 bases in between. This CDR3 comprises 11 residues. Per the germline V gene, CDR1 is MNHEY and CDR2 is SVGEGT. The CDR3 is CASSQGRPQHF. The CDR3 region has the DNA TGTGCCAGCAGTCAGGGAAGGCCCCAGCATTTT.

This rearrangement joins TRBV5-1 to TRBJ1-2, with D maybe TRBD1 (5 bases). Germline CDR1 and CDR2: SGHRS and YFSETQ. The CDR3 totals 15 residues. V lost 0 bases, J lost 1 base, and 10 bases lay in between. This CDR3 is CASSLAPGINYGYTF. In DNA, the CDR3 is TGCGCCAGCAGCTTGGCCCCAGGGATTAACTATGGCTACACCTTC.

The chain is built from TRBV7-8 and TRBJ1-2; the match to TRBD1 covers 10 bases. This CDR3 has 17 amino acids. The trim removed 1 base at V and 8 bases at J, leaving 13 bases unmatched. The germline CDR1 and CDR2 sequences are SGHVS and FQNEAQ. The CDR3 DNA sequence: TGTGCCAGCAGCTTAGTGGGTCTCGGGACAGGGGCCGGCGGCTACACCTTC. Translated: CASSLVGLGTGAGGYTF.

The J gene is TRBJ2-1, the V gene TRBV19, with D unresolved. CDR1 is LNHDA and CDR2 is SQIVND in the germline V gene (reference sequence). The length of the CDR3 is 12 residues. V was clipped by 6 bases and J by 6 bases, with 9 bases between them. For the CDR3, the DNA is TGTGCCAGTAGGTCGCGCCGCAATGAGCAGTTCTTC. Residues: CASRSRRNEQFF.

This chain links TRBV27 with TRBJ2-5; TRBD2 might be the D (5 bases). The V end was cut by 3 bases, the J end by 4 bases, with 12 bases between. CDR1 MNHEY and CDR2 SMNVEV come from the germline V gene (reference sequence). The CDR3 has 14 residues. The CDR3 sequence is CASSFGSFGETQYF. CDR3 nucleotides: TGTGCCAGCAGTTTTGGGAGTTTTGGAGAGACCCAGTACTTC.

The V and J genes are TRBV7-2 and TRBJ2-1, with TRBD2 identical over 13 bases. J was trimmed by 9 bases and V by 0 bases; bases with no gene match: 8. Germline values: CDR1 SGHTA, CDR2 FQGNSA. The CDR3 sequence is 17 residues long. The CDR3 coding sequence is TGTGCCAGCAGCTTAGCGGTTACTAGCGGGGGGGAAGGTGAGCAGTTCTTC. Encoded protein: CASSLAVTSGGEGEQFF.

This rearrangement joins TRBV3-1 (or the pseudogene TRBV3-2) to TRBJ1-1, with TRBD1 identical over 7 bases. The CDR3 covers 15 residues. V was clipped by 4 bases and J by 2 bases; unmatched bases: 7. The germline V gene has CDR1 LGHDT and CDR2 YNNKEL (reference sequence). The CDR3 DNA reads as TGTGCCAGCAGCCCGACAGGGTTACGAAACACTGAAGCTTTCTTT. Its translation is CASSPTGLRNTEAFF.

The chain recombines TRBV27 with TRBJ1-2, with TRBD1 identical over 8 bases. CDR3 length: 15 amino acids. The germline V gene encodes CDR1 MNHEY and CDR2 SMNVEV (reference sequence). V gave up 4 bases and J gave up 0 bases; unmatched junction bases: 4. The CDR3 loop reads CASSSQGAANYGYTF. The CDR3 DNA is TGTGCCAGCAGTTCGCAGGGGGCAGCTAACTATGGCTACACCTTC.

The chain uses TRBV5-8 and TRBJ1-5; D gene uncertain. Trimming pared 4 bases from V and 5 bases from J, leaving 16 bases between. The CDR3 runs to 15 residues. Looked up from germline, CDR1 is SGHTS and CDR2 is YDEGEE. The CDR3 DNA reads TGTGCCAGCAGCCCCTTAGGAGGCGGCTATCAGCCCCAGCATTTT. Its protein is CASSPLGGGYQPQHF.

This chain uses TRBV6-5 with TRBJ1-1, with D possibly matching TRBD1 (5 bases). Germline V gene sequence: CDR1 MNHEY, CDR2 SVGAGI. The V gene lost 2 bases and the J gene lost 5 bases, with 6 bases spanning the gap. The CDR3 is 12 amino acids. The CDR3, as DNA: TGTGCCAGCAGTTACGCAGGGACTGAAGCTTTCTTT. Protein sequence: CASSYAGTEAFF.

The CDR3 DNA follows: TGTGCCAGCATCCAGGGCGGGGGGTTCAACACTGAAGCTTTCTTT. Protein sequence: CASIQGGGFNTEAFF. The chain couples TRBV28 to TRBJ1-1; D might be TRBD1 (5 bases). This CDR3 region has 15 residues. From germline, CDR1 is MDHEN and CDR2 SYDVKM. Between the trimmed V and J ends, which lost 7 bases and 2 bases, there was a span of 17 bases.

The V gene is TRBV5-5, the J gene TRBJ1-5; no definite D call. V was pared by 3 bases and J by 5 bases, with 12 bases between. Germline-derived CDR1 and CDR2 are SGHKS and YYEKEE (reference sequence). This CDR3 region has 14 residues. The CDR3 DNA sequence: TGTGCCAGCAGCTCCGGGGTCGGGGATCAGCCCCAGCATTTT. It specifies CASSSGVGDQPQHF.

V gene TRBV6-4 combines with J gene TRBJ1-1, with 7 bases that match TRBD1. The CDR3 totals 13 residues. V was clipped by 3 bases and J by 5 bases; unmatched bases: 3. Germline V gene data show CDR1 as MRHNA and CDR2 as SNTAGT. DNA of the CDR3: TGTGCCAGCAGTGAACAGGGGCGGACTGAAGCTTTCTTT. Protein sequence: CASSEQGRTEAFF.

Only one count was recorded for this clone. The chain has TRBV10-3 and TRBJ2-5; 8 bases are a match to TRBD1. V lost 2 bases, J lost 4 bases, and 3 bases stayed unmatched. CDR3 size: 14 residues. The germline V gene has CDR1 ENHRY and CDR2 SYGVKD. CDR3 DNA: TGTGCCATCAGTGAGCCCGACAGGGGAGAGACCCAGTACTTC. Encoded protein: CAISEPDRGETQYF.

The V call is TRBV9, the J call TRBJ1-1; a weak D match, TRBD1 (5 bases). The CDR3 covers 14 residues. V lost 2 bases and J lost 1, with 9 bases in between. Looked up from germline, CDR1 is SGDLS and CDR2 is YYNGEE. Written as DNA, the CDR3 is TGTGCCAGCAGCGTGAGACAGACGAACACTGAAGCTTTCTTT. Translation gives CASSVRQTNTEAFF.

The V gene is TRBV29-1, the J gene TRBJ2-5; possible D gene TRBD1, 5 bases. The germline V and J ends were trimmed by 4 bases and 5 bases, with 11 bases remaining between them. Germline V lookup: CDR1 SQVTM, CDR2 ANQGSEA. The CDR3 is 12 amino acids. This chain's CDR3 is CSVVAAGETQYF. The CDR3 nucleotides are TGCAGCGTTGTGGCCGCAGGGGAGACCCAGTACTTC.

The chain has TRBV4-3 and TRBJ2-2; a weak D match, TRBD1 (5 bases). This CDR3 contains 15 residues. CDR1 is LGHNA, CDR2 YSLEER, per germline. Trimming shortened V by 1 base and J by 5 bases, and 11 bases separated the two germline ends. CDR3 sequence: CASSQGWGRTGELFF. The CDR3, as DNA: TGCGCCAGCAGCCAAGGCTGGGGCCGTACCGGGGAGCTGTTTTTT.

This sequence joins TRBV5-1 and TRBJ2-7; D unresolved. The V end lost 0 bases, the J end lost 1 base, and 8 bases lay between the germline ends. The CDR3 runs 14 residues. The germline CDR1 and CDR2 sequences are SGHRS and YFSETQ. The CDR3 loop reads CASSLAEESYEQYF. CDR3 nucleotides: TGCGCCAGCAGCTTGGCCGAGGAATCCTACGAGCAGTACTTC.

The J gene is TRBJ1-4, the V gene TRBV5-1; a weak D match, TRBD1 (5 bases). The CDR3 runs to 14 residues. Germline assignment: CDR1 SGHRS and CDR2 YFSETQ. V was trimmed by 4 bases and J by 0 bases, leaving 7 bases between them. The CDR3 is CASSDSATNEKLFF. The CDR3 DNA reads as TGCGCCAGCAGCGACAGTGCAACTAATGAAAAACTGTTTTTT.

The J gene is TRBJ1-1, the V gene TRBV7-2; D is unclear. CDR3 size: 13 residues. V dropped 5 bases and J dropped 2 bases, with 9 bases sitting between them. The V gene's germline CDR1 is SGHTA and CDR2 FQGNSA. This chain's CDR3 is CASSLTGNTEAFF. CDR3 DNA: TGTGCCAGCAGCCTGACGGGAAACACTGAAGCTTTCTTT.

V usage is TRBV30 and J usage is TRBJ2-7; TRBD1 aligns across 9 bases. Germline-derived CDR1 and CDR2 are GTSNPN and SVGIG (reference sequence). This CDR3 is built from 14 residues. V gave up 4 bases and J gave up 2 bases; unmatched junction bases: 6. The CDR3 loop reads CAWISGTGTYEQYF. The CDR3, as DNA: TGTGCCTGGATCTCTGGGACAGGGACCTACGAGCAGTACTTC.

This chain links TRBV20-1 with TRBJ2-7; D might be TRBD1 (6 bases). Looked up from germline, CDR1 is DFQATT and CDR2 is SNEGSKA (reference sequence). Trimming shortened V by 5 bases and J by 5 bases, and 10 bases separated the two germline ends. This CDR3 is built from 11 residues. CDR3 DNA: TGCAGTGCTCCCACAGGGAACGAGCAGTACTTC. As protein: CSAPTGNEQYF.

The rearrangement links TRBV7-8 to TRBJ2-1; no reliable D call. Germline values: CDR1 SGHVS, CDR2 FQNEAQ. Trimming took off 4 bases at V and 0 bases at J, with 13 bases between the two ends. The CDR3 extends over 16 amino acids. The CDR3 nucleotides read TGTGCCAGCAGCTCCTTCGCGGCTAGCTCCTACAATGAGCAGTTCTTC. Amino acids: CASSSFAASSYNEQFF.

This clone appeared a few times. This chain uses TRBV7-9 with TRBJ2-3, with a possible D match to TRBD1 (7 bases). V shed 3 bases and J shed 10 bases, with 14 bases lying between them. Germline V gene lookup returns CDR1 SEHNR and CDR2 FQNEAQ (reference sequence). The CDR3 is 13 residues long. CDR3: CASSFQGGQPQYF. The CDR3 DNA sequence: TGTGCCAGCAGCTTCCAGGGGGGACAGCCGCAGTATTTT.

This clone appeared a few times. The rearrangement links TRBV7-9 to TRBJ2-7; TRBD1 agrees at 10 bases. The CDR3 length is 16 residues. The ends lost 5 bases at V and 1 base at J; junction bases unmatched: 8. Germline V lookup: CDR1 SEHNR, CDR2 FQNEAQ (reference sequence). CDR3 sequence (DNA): TGTGCCAGCAGCGGGGGGACAGGGGAGGTATCCTACGAGCAGTACTTC. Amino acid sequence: CASSGGTGEVSYEQYF.

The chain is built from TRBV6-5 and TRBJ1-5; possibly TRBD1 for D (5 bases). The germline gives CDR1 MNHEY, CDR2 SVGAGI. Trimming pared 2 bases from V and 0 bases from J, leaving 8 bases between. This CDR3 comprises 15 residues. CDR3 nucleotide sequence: TGTGCCAGCAGTTACGGACAAAATAGCAATCAGCCCCAGCATTTT. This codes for CASSYGQNSNQPQHF.

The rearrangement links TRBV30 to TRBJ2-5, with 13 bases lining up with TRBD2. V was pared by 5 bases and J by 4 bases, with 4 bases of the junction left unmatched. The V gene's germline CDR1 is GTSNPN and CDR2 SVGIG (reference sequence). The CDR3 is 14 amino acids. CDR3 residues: CAWGTSGVGETQYF. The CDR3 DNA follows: TGTGCCTGGGGGACTAGCGGGGTCGGAGAGACCCAGTACTTC.